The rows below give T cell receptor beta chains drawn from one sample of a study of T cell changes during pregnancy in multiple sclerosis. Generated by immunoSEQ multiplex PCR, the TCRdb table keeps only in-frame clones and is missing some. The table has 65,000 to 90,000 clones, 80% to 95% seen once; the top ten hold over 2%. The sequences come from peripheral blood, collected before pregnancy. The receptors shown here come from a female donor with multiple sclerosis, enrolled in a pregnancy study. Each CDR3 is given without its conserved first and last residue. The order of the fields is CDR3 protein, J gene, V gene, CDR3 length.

CDR3: ASSEQASGGYEQY; J: TRBJ2-7; V: TRBV6-1; length: 13
CDR3: ASSQGEGDEQY; J: TRBJ2-7; V: TRBV4-3; length: 11
CDR3: ASSEMAAPYEQY; J: TRBJ2-7; V: TRBV9; length: 12
CDR3: ASSLVRGTGELF; J: TRBJ2-2; V: TRBV27; length: 12
CDR3: ASSDRGGSGELF; J: TRBJ2-2; V: TRBV6-4; length: 12
CDR3: ASSLLDLAGGPWAETQY; J: TRBJ2-5; V: TRBV7-2; length: 17
CDR3: ASSLQGAVSEKLF; J: TRBJ1-4; V: TRBV2; length: 13
CDR3: ASSSRQGGVGYT; J: TRBJ1-2; V: TRBV7-2; length: 12
CDR3: AISHTTGGREAF; J: TRBJ1-1; V: TRBV10-3; length: 12
CDR3: AWSLGELF; J: TRBJ2-2; V: TRBV30; length: 8
CDR3: ASSGSGDYNEQF; J: TRBJ2-1; V: TRBV25-1; length: 12
CDR3: ASSITEGAEAF; J: TRBJ1-1; V: TRBV7-6; length: 11
CDR3: ASSSAAGGGELF; J: TRBJ2-2; V: TRBV7-2; length: 12
CDR3: ASSLEGRVTGELF; J: TRBJ2-2; V: TRBV11-2; length: 13
CDR3: AWRSPLGEKLF; J: TRBJ1-4; V: TRBV30; length: 11
CDR3: ASGSGTPSHEQY; J: TRBJ2-7; V: TRBV6-1; length: 12